This T cell receptor beta chain was sequenced in a study of T cell repertoires in cytomegalovirus infection. One entry per CDR3 protein, called by TCRdb with MiXCR from the reads. This repertoire shows 300,000 to 450,000 distinct CDR3 sequences, approximately 18% found once; its top ten account for roughly 8.7%. Between the trimmed V and J ends, which lost 4 bases and 5 bases, there was a span of 14 bases. Germline CDR1 reads SGHDN; CDR2 reads FVKESK. This CDR3 spans 14 amino acids. This clonotype was seen a few times. The receptor was isolated from a human donor in good health (CMV status not recorded). Some clones in this sample may be carry-over from other donors' samples. The sequencing input was PBMCs. The J gene is TRBJ2-5, the V gene TRBV14, with D possibly TRBD2 on 6 matching bases. The CDR3 nucleotides read TGTGCCAGCAGCCGACTAGGACGGGAGGAGACCCAGTACTTC. It yields the protein CASSRLGREETQYF.